This T cell receptor beta chain was recorded in a study of shared clonotypes between healthy human individuals. Here immunoSEQ multiplex PCR was the method, and the copy in TCRdb shows in-frame clones only, minus some. The sample carries roughly 2 million clones, 85% to 95% recorded once. The CDR3 is 14 amino acids. In germline, CDR1 is MNHNS, CDR2 SASEGT. Trimming at V came to 6 bases and at J to 0 bases, leaving 3 bases not matched to a gene. A CD45RA-negative memory subset and a CD45RA+ naive subset were separated from the CD4+ cells. About this clone: Its antigen is still unknown.

Overall study results and limits: Sampling used blood alone; tissue repertoires probably differ. Naive subsets generally exceeded memory subsets in estimated richness.

Sequences were obtained from naive CD4+ T cells sorted from blood. The sample's subset: CD45RA+ positively selected. The sequence came from a man between 18 and 29 years old in good health. The rearrangement links TRBV6-1 to TRBJ2-3; 7 bases match TRBD1. CDR3 sequence reads: CASRPTGSTDTQYF. DNA for the CDR3: TGTGCCAGCAGGCCGACAGGGAGCACAGATACGCAGTATTTT.